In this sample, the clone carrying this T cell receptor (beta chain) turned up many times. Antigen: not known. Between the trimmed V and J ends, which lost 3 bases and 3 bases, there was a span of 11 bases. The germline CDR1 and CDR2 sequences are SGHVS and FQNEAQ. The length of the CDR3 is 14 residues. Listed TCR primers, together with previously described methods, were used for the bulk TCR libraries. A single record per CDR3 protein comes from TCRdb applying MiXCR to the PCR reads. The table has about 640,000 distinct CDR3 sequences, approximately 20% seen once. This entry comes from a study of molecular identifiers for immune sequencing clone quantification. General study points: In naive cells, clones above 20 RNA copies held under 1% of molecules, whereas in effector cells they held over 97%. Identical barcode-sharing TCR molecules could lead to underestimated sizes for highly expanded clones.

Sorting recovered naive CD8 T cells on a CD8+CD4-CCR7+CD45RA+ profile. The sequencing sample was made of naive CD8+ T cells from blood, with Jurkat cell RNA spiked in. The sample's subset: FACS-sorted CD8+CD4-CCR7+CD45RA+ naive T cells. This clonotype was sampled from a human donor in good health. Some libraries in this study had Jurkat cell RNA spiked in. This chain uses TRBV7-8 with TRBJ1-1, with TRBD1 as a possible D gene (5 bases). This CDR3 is CASSLVGTDTEAFF. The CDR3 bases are TGTGCCAGCAGCTTGGTAGGGACCGACACTGAAGCTTTCTTT.